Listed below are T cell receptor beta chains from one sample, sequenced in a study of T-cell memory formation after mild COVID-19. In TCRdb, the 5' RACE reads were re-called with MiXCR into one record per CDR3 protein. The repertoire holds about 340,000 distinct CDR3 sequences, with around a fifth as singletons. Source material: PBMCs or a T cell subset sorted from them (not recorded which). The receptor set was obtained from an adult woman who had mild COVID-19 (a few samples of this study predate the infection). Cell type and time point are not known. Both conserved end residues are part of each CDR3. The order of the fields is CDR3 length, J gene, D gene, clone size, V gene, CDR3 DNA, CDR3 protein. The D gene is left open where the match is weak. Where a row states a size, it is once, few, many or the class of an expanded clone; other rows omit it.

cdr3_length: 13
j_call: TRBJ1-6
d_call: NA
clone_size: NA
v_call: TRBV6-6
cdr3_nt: TGTGCCAGCAAGGTTATCGAGTATTCACCCCTCCACTTT
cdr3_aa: CASKVIEYSPLHF

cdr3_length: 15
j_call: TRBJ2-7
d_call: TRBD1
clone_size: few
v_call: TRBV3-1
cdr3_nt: TGTGCCAGCAGCGTGGACAGGGGGAAATTCTACGAGCAGTACTTC
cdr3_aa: CASSVDRGKFYEQYF

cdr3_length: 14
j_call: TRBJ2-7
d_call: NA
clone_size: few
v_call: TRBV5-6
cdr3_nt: TGTGCCAGCAGCTTGGACAGCATCGACTACGAGCAGTACTTC
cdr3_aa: CASSLDSIDYEQYF

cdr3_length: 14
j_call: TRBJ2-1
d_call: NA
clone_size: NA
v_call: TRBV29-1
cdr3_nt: TGCAGCACCGGGGCGGGACTCTCCTACAATGAGCAGTTCTTC
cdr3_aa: CSTGAGLSYNEQFF

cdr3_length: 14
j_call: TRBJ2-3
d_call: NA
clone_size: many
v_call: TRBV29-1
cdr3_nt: TGCAGCGTTTTACGGGAAAGTAGCACAGATACGCAGTATTTT
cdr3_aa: CSVLRESSTDTQYF

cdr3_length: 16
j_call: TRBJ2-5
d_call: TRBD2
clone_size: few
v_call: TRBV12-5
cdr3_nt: TGTGCTAGTGGTTTGGTAAGCACTAGCGGGAGGGAGACCCAGTACTTC
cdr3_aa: CASGLVSTSGRETQYF

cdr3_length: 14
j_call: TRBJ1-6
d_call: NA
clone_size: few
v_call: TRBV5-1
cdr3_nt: TGCGCCAGCAGCTTGCCGGAGGCTAATTCACCCCTCCACTTT
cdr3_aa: CASSLPEANSPLHF

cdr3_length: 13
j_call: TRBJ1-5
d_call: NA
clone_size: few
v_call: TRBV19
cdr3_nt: TGTGCCAGTAGATCGCAGGGCAGGCAGCCCCAGCATTTT
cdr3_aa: CASRSQGRQPQHF

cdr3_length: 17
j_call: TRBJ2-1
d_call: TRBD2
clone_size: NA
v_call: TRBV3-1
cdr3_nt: TGTGCCAGCAGCCAAGAGATGGCGGGACTATTCTACAATGAGCAGTTCTTC
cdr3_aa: CASSQEMAGLFYNEQFF

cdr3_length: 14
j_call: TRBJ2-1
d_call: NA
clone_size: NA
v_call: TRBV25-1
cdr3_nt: TGTGCCAGCAGTGAATTAGGAGGGGATGGTGAGCAGTTCTTC
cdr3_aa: CASSELGGDGEQFF

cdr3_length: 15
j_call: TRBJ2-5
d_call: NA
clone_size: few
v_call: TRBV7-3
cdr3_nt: TGTGCCAGCAGCCCCGCTGGGAGCGCGCTAGAGACCCAGTACTTC
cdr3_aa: CASSPAGSALETQYF

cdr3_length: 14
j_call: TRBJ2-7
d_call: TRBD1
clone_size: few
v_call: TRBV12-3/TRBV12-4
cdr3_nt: TGTGCCAGCAGTAACCGGGACAGGGGGTACGAGCAGTACTTC
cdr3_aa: CASSNRDRGYEQYF

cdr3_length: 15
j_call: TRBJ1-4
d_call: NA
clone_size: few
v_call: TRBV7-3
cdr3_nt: TGTGCCAGCAGCTTAACGGGCAGCGGTAATGAAAAACTGTTTTTT
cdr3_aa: CASSLTGSGNEKLFF

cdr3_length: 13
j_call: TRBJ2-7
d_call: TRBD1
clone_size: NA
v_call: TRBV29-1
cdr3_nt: TGCAGCGTTACGGGACAGGCCTCCTACGAGCAGTACTTC
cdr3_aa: CSVTGQASYEQYF

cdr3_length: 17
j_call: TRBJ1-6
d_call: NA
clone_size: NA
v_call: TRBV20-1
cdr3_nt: TGCAGTGCTAGAGATCGTGTGCGGACAGAATATAATTCACCCCTCCACTTT
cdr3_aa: CSARDRVRTEYNSPLHF

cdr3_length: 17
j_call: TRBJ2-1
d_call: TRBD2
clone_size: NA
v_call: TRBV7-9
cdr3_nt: TGTGCCAGCAGCTTACCCCGTAGCGGGAAGGGTTACAATGAGCAGTTCTTC
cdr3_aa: CASSLPRSGKGYNEQFF

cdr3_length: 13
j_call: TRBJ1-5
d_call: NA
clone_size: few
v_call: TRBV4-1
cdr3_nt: TGCGCCAGCAGCCAAGGGGTCGGTCAGCCCCAGCATTTT
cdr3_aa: CASSQGVGQPQHF

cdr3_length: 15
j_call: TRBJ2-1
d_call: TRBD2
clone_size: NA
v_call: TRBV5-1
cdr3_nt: TGCGCCAGCAGCTTGGTGGCGGGAGCGGGCAATGAGCAGTTCTTC
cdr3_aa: CASSLVAGAGNEQFF

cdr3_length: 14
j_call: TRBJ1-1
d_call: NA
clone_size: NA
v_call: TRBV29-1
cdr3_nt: TGCAGCGCTGCGAATAGGGCCGGTGGCGCTGAAGCTTTCTTT
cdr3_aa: CSAANRAGGAEAFF

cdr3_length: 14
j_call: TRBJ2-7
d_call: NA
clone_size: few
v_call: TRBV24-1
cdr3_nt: TGTGCCACCAGTGATTTGCGCCAGGGGTACGAGCAGTACTTC
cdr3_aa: CATSDLRQGYEQYF

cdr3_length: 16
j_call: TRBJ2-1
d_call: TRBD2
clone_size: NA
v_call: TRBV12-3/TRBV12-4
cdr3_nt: TGTGCCAGCAGTTCCCCAAACGTAGCTCGGGGGGATGAGCAGTTCTTC
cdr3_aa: CASSSPNVARGDEQFF

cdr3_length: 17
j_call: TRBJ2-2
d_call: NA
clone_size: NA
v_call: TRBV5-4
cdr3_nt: TGTGCCAGCAGCTGGAAGACCGGGACGGTGAACACCGGGGAGCTGTTTTTT
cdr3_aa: CASSWKTGTVNTGELFF

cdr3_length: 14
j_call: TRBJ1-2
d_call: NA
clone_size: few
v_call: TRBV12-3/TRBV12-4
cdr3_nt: TGTGCCAGCAGTTTAGCGGCAGGGAACTATGGCTACACCTTC
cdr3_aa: CASSLAAGNYGYTF

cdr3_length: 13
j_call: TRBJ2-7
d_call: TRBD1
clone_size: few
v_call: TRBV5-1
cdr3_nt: TGCGCCAGCAGCTTGGCTGGGGACAGGGGGAAACACTTC
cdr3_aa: CASSLAGDRGKHF

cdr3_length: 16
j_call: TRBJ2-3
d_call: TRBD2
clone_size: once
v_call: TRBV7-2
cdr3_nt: TGTGCCAGCAGCTTTCTCGGGCTAGCGGGAACAGATACGCAGTATTTT
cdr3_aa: CASSFLGLAGTDTQYF

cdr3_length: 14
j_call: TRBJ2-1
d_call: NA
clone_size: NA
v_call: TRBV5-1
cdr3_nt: TGCGCCAGCAGCTTGGACCCCAGCCCCAATGAGCAGTTCTTC
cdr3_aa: CASSLDPSPNEQFF

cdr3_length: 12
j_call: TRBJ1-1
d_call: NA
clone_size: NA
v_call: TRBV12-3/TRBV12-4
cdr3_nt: TGTGCCAGCATCAGCGGACACACTGAAGCTTTCTTT
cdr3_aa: CASISGHTEAFF

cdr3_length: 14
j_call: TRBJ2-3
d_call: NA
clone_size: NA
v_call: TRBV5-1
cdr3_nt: TGCGCCAGCAGCTTACTTCAGGGTTCAGATACGCAGTATTTT
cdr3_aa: CASSLLQGSDTQYF

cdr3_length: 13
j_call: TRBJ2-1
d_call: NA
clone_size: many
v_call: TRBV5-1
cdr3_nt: TGCGCCAGCAGCTTGGGTTGGGGGAATGAGCAGTTCTTC
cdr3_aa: CASSLGWGNEQFF

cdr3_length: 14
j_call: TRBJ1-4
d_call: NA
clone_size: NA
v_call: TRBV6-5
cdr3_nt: TGTGCCAGCAGGGTGAACAGCAGGAATGAAAAACTGTTTTTT
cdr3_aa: CASRVNSRNEKLFF

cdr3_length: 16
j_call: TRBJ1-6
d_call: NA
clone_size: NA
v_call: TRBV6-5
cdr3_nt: TGTGCCAGCAGTTACTCGCGGAGCTCCTATAATTCACCCCTCCACTTT
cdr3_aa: CASSYSRSSYNSPLHF

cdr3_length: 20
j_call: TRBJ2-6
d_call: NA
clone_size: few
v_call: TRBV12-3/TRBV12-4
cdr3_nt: TGTGCCAGCACCCACAGGTCAACCCCCGTATTTGGAGCTGGGGCCAACGTCCTGACTTTC
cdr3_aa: CASTHRSTPVFGAGANVLTF

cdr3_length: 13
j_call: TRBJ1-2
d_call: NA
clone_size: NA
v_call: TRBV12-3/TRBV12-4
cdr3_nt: TGTGCCAGCAGTTTAGAGGCGTTCTATGGCTACACCTTC
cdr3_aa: CASSLEAFYGYTF

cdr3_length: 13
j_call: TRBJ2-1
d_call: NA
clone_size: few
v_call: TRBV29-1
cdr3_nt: TGCAGCGTTGGTGGGAACGAGTACAATGAGCAGTTCTTC
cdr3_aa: CSVGGNEYNEQFF

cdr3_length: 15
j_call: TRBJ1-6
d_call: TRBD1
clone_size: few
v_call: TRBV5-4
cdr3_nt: TGTGCCAGCAGCTCCGGGGACAGCCTTAATTCACCCCTCCACTTT
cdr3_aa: CASSSGDSLNSPLHF

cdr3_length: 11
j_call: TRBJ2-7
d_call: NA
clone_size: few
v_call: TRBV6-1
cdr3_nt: TGTGCCAGCAGTTCTAACTACGGACAGTACTTC
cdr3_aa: CASSSNYGQYF

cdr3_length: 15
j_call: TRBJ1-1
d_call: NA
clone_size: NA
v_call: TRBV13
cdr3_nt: TGTGCCAGCAGCTTTCCCGTGGCAGGAATAACTGAAGCTTTCTTT
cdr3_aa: CASSFPVAGITEAFF

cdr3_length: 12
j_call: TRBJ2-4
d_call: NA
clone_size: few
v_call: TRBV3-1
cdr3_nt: TGTGCCAGCAGCCAAGAAGGGAGCATTCAGTACTTC
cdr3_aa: CASSQEGSIQYF

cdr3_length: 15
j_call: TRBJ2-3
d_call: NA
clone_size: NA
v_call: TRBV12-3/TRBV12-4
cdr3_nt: TGTGCCAGCAGCCCCTATGAGGGTAGCACAGATACGCAGTATTTT
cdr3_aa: CASSPYEGSTDTQYF

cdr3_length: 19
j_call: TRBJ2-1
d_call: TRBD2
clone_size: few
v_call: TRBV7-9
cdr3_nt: TGTGCCAGCAGCTCCATAGCGGGAGTCTACCGGGGCTCCTACAATGAGCAGTTCTTC
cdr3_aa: CASSSIAGVYRGSYNEQFF

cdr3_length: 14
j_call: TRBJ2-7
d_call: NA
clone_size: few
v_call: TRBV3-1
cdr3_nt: TGTGCCAGCAGCCATCCTGGGAAGGGAGACGAGCAGTACTTC
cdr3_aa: CASSHPGKGDEQYF

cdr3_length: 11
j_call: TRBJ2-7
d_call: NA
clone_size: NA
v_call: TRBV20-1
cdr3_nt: TGCAGTGCTAGATCCCCTTTCGAGCAGTACTTC
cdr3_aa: CSARSPFEQYF

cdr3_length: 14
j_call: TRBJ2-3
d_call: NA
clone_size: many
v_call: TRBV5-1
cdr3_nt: TGCGCCAGCATGGATCCCGGGGGCGGAGATACGCAGTATTTT
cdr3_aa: CASMDPGGGDTQYF

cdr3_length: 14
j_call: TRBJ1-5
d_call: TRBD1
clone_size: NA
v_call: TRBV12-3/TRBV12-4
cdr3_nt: TGTGCCAGCAGTTTTACAGGTGGGGACAGGCCCCAGCATTTT
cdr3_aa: CASSFTGGDRPQHF

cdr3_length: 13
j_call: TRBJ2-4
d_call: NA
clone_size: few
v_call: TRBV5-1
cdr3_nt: TGCGCCAGCAGCTTGTGGTCAGAAAACATTCAGTACTTC
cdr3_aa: CASSLWSENIQYF

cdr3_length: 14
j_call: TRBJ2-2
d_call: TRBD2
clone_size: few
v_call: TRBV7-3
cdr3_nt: TGTGCCAGCAGTAGCGGGATAGGCACCGGGGAGCTGTTTTTT
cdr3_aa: CASSSGIGTGELFF

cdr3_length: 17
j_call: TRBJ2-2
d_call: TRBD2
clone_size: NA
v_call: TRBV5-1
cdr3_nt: TGCGCCAGCAGCACCGGGACTAGCGGGGGGGCCACCGGGGAGCTGTTTTTT
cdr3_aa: CASSTGTSGGATGELFF

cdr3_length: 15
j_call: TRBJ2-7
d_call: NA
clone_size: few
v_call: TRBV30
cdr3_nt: TGTGCCTGGAGTGCCCTTTCCGGGACCATCTACGAGCAGTACTTC
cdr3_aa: CAWSALSGTIYEQYF

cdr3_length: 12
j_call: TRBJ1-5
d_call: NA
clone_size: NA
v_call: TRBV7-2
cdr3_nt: TGTGCCAGCAGCTTAGATAGTCAGCCCCAGCATTTT
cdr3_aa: CASSLDSQPQHF

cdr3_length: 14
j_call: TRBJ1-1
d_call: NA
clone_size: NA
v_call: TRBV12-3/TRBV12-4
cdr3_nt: TGTGCCAGCAGTAAGGGACGGATTAACACTGAAGCTTTCTTT
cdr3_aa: CASSKGRINTEAFF

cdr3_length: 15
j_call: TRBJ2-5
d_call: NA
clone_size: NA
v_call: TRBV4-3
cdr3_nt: TGCGCCAGCAGCCAAGGGACGGCGTTAAAAGAGACCCAGTACTTC
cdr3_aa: CASSQGTALKETQYF

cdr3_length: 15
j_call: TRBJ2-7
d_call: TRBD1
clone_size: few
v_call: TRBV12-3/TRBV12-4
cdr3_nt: TGTGCCAGCAGTTTGTCGGACAGGGGTGGCTACGAGCAGTACTTC
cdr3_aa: CASSLSDRGGYEQYF

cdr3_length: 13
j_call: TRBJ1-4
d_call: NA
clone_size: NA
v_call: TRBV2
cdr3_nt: TGTGCCAGCGGATGGGGCCCGAATGAAAAACTGTTTTTT
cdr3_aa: CASGWGPNEKLFF

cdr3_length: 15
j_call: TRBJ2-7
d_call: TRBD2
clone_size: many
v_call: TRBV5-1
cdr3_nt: TGCGCCAGCAGCTTGGCGGCGGGGGGGCCCTACGAGCAGTACTTC
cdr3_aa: CASSLAAGGPYEQYF